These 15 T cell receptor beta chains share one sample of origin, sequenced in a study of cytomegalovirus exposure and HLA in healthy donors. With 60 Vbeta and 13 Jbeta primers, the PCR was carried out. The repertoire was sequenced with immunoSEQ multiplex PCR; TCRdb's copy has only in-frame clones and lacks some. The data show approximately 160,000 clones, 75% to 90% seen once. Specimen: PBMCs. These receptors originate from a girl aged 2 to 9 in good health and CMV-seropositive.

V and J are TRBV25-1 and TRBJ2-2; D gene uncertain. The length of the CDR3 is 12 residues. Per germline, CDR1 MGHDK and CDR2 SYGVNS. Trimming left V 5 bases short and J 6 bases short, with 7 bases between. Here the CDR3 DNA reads TGTGCCAGCAGTTTTTCGTCCGGGGAGCTGTTTTTT. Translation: CASSFSSGELFF.

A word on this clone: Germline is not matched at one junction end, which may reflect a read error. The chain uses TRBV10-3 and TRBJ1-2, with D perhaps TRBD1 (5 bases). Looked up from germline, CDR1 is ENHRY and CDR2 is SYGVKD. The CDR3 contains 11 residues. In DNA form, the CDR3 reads TGTGCCCCGGACACTAAATATGGCTACACCTTC. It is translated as CAPDTKYGYTF.

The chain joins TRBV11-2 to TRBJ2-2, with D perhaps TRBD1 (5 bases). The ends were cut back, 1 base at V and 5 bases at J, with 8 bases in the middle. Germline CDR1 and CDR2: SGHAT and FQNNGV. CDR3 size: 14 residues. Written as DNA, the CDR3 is TGTGCCAGCAGCTTAGGACCAGGGACCGGGGAGCTGTTTTTT. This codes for CASSLGPGTGELFF.

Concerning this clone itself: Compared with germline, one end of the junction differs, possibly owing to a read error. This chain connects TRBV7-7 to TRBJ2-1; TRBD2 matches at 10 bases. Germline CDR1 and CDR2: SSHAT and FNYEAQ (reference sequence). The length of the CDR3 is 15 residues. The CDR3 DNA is TGTGCTAGCAGCTTCAGCGGGAGGGCCCATAATGAGCAGTTCTTC. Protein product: CASSFSGRAHNEQFF.

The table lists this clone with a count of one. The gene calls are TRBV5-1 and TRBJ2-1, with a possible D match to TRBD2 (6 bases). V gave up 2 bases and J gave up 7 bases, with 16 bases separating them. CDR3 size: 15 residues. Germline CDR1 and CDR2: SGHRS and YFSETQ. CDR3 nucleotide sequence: TGCGCCAGCAGCTTATTAGACGGGAGTCTGAATGAGCAGTTCTTC. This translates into CASSLLDGSLNEQFF.

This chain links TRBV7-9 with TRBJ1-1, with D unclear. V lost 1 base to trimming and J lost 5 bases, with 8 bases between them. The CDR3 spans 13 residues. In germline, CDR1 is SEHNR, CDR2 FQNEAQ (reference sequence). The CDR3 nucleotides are TGTGCCAGCAGCTTAGAAATGAGGACTGAAGCTTTCTTT. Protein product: CASSLEMRTEAFF. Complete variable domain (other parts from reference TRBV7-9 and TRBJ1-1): DTGVSQNPRHKITKRGQNVTFRCDPISEHNRLYWYRQTLGQGPEFLTYFQNEAQLEKSRLLSDRFSAERPKGSFSTLEIQRTEQGDSAMYLCASSLEMRTEAFFGQGTRLTVV.

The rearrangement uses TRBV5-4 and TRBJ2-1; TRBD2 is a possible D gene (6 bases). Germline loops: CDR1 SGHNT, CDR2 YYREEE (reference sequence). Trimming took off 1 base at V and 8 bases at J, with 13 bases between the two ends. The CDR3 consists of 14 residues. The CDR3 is CASSLSLAAYEQFF. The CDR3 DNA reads TGTGCCAGCAGCTTGTCACTAGCTGCCTATGAGCAGTTCTTC.

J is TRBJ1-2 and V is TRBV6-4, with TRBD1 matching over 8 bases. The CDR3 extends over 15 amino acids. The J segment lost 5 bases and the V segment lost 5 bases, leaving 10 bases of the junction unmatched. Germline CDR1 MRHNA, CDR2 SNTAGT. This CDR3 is CASSPTGQGGYGYTF. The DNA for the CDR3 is TGTGCCAGCAGTCCCACCGGACAGGGAGGATATGGCTACACCTTC.

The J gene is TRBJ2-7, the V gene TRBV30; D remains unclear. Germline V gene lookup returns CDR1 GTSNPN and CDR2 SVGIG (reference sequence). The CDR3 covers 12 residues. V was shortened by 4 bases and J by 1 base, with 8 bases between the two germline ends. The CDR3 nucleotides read TGTGCCTGGATGTCAGAATCCTACGAGCAGTACTTC. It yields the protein CAWMSESYEQYF.

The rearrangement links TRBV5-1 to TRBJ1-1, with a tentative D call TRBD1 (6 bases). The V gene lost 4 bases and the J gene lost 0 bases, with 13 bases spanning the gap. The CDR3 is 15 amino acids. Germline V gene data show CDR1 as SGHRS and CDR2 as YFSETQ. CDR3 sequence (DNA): TGCGCCAGCAGCCTTTCCCCAGGGGTGAACACTGAAGCTTTCTTT. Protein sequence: CASSLSPGVNTEAFF.

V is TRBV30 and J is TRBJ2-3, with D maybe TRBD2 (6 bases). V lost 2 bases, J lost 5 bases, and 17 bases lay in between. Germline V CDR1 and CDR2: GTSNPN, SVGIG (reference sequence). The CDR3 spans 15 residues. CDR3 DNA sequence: TGTGCCTGGAGTCTTACCCAGGGAGGTGGAGATACGCAGTATTTT. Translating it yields CAWSLTQGGGDTQYF. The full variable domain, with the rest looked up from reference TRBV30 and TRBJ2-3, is SQTIHQWPATLVQPVGSPLSLECTVEGTSNPNLYWYRQAAGRGLQLLFYSVGIGQISSEVPQNLSASRPQDRQFILSSKKLLLSDSGFYLCAWSLTQGGGDTQYFGPGTRLTVL.

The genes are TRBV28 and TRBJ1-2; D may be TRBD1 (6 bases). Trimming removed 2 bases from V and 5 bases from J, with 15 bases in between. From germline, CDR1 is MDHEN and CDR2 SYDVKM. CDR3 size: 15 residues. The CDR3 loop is CASSLPRGAGYGYTF. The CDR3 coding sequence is TGTGCCAGCAGTTTACCACGGGGGGCAGGGTATGGCTACACCTTC.

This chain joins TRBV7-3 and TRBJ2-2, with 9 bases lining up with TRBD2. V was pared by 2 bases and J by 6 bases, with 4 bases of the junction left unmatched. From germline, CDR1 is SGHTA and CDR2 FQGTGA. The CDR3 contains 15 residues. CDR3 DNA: TGTGCCAGCAGCTTAGCGGGAGGGCCGGCCGGGGAGCTGTTTTTT. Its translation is CASSLAGGPAGELFF.

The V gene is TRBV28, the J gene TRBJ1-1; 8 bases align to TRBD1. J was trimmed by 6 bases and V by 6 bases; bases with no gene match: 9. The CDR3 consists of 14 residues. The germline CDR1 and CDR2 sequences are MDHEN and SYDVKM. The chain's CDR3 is CASRPGGLVAEAFF. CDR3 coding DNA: TGTGCCAGCAGACCAGGGGGCTTGGTCGCTGAAGCTTTCTTT.

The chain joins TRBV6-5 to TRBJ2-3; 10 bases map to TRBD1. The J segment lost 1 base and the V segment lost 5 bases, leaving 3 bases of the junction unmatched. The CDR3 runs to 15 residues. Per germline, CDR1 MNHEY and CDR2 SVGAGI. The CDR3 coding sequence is TGTGCCAGCAGTCAGACAGGGGGCCGCACAGATACGCAGTATTTT. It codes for CASSQTGGRTDTQYF.